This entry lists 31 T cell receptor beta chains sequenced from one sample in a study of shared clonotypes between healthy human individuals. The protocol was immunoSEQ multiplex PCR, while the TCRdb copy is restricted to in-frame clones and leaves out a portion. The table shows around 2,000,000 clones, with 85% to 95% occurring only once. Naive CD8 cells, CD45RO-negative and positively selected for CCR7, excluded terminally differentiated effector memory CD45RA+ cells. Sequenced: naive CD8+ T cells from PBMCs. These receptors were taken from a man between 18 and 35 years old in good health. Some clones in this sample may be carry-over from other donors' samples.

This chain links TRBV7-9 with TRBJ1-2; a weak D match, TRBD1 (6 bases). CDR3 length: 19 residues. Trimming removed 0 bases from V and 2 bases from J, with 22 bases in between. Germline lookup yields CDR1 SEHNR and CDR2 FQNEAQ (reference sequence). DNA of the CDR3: TGTGCCAGCAGCTTAGCGGGTGTCGGGGGCCGACCTTTCAACTATGGCTACACCTTC. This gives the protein CASSLAGVGGRPFNYGYTF.

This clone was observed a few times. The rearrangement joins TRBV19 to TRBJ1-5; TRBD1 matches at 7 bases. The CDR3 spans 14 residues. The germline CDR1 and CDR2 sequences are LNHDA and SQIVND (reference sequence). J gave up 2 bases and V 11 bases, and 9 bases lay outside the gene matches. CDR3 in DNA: TGTGCCTCGGCAGGGGGGTACGGCAATCAGCCCCAGCATTTT. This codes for CASAGGYGNQPQHF.

CDR3 DNA: TGTGCCAGTAGTCGACAGGGGGGAGCTGAAGCTTTCTTT. Encoded protein: CASSRQGGAEAFF. V usage is TRBV19 and J usage is TRBJ1-1; TRBD1 agrees at 9 bases. Germline-derived CDR1 and CDR2 are LNHDA and SQIVND (reference sequence). The junction had 4 bases not matched to a gene; V was cut back by 5 bases and J by 6 bases. The CDR3 sequence is 13 residues long. The full variable domain, rest sourced from reference TRBV19 and TRBJ1-1, is DGGITQSPKYLFRKEGQNVTLSCEQNLNHDAMYWYRQDPGQGLRLIYYSQIVNDFQKGDIAEGYSVSREKKESFPLTVTSAQKNPTAFYLCASSRQGGAEAFFGQGTRLTVV.

In DNA, the CDR3 is TGTGCCAGCAGCGTAGGGGGGACAGGGGCCTACAATGAGCAGTTCTTC. Its protein product is CASSVGGTGAYNEQFF. This chain connects TRBV5-4 to TRBJ2-1, with 10 positions matching TRBD1. Germline loops: CDR1 SGHNT, CDR2 YYREEE (reference sequence). This CDR3 spans 16 amino acids. With 4 bases clipped from V and 2 bases from J, the junction kept 6 bases outside the gene matches.

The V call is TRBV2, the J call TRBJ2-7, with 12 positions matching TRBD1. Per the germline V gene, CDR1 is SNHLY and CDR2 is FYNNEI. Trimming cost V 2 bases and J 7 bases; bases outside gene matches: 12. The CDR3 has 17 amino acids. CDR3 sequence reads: CASSERRTGQGAGEQYF. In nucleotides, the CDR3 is TGTGCCAGCAGTGAAAGGAGGACGGGACAGGGGGCTGGGGAGCAGTACTTC.

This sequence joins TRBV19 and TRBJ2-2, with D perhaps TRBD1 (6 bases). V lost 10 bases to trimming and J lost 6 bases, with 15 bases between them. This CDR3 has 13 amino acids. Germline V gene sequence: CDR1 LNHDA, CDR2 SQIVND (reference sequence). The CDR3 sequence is CAISSYRAGELFF. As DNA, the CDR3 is TGTGCCATCAGCTCATACAGGGCCGGGGAGCTGTTTTTT. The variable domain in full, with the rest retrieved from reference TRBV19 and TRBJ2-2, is DGGITQSPKYLFRKEGQNVTLSCEQNLNHDAMYWYRQDPGQGLRLIYYSQIVNDFQKGDIAEGYSVSREKKESFPLTVTSAQKNPTAFYLCAISSYRAGELFFGEGSRLTVL.

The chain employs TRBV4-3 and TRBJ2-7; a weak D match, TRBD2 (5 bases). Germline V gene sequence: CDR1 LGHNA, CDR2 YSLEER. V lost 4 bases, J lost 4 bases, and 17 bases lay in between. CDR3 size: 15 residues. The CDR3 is CASSPTHGRGYEQYF. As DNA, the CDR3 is TGCGCCAGCAGCCCCACTCACGGTAGAGGGTACGAGCAGTACTTC.

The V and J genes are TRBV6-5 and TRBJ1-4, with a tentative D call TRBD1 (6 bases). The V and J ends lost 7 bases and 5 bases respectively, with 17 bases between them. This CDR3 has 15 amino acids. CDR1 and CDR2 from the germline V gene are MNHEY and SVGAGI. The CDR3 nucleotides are TGTGCCAGCACCCCTAGAGGACAGAGGAATGAAAAACTGTTTTTT. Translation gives CASTPRGQRNEKLFF.

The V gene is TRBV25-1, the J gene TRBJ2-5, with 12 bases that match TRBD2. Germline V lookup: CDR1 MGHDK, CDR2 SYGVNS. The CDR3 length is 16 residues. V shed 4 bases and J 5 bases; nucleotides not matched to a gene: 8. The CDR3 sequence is CASSAPSGRAPETQYF. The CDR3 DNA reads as TGTGCCAGCAGTGCCCCTAGCGGGAGGGCCCCGGAGACCCAGTACTTC.

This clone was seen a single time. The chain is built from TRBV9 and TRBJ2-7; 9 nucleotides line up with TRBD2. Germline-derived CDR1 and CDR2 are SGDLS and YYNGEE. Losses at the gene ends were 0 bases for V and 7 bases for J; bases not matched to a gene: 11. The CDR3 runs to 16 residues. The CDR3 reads CASSVVPSGATGEQYF. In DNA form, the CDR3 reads TGTGCCAGCAGCGTAGTTCCTAGCGGGGCCACGGGGGAGCAGTACTTC.

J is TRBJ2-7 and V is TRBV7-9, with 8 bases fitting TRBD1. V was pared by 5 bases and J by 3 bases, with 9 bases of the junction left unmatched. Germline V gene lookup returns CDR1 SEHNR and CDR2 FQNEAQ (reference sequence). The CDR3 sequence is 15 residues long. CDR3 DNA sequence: TGTGCCAGCAGCCCCTCAGGGGGCGCGTTCTACGAGCAGTACTTC. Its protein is CASSPSGGAFYEQYF. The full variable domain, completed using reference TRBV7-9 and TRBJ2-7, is DTGVSQNPRHKITKRGQNVTFRCDPISEHNRLYWYRQTLGQGPEFLTYFQNEAQLEKSRLLSDRFSAERPKGSFSTLEIQRTEQGDSAMYLCASSPSGGAFYEQYFGPGTRLTVT.

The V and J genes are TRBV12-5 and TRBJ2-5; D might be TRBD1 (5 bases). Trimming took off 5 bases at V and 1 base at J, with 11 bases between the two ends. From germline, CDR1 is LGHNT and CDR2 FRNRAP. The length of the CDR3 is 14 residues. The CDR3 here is CASGLGQPQETQYF. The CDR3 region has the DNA TGTGCTAGTGGTCTAGGACAACCCCAAGAGACCCAGTACTTC.

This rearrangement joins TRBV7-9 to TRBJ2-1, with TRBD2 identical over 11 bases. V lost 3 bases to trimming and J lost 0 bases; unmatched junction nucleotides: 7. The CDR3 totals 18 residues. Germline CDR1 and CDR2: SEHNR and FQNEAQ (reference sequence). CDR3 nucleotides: TGTGCCAGCAGCTTTGGACTAGCGGGTCCCATCTCCTACAATGAGCAGTTCTTC. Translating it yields CASSFGLAGPISYNEQFF.

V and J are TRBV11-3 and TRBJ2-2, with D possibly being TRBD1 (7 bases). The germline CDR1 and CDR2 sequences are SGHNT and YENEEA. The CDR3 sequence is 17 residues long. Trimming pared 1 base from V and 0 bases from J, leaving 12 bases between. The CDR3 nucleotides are TGTGCCAGCAGCTTAGGCGGGACAGAGTCGAACACCGGGGAGCTGTTTTTT. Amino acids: CASSLGGTESNTGELFF.

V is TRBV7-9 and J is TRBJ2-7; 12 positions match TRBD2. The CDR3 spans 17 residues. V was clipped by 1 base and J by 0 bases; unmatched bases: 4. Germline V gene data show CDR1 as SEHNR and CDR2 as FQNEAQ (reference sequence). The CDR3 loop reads CASSLGLAGAFSYEQYF. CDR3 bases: TGTGCCAGCAGCTTAGGACTAGCGGGAGCCTTCTCCTACGAGCAGTACTTC.

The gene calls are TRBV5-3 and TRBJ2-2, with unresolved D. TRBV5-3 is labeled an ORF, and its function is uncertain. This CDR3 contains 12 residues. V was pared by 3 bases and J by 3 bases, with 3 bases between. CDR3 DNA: TGTGCCAGAAGCTGGCACACCGGGGAGCTGTTTTTT. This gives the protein CARSWHTGELFF.

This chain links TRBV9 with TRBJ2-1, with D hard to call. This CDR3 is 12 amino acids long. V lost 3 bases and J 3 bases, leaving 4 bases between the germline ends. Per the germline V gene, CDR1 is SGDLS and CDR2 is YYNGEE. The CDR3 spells CASSAIYNEQFF. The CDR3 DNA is TGTGCCAGCAGCGCTATCTACAATGAGCAGTTCTTC.

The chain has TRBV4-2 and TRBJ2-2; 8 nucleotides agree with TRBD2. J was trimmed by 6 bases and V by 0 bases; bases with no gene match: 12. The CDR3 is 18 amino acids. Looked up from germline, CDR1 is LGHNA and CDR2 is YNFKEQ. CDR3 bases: TGTGCCAGCAGCCAAGATTCTCAGCGGGAGTGGTGGGCCGGGGAGCTGTTTTTT. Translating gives CASSQDSQREWWAGELFF.

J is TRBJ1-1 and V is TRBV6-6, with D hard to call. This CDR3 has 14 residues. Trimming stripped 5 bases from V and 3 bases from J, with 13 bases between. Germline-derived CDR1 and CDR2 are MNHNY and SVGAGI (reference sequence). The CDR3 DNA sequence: TGTGCCAGCAGTACTACCGGGTGGGACACTGAAGCTTTCTTT. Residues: CASSTTGWDTEAFF.

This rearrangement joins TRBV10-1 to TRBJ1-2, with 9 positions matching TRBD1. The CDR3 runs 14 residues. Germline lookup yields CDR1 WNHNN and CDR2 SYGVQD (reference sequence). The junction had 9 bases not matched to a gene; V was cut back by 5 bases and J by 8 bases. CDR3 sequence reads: CASSPSRDRVGYTF. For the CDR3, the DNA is TGCGCCAGCAGTCCGTCCCGGGACAGGGTCGGCTACACCTTC.

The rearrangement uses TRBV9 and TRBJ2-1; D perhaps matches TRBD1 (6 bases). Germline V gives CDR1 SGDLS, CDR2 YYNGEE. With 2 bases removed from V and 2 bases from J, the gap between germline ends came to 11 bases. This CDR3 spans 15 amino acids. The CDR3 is CASSVNRAPYNEQFF. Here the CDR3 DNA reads TGTGCCAGCAGCGTTAACAGGGCCCCCTACAATGAGCAGTTCTTC.

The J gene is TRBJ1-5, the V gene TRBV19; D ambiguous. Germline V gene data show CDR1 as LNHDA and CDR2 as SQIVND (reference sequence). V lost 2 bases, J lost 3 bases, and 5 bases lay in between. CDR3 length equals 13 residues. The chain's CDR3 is CASSIHTNQPQHF. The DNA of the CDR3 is TGTGCCAGTAGTATACACACCAATCAGCCCCAGCATTTT.

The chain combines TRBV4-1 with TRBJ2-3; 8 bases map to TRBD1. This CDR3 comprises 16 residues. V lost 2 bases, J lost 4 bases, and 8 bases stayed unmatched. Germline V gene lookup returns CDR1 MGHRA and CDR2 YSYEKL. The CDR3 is CASSQKQGDGADTQYF. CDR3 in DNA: TGCGCCAGCAGCCAAAAACAGGGGGACGGGGCAGATACGCAGTATTTT.

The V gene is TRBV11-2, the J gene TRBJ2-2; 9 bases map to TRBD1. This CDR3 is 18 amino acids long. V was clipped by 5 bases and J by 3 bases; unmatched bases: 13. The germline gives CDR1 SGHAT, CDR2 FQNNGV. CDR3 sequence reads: CASSTRQGEMEDTGELFF. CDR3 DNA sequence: TGTGCCAGCAGCACCCGACAGGGGGAGATGGAGGACACCGGGGAGCTGTTTTTT. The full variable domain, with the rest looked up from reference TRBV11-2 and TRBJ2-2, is EAGVAQSPRYKIIEKRQSVAFWCNPISGHATLYWYQQILGQGPKLLIQFQNNGVVDDSQLPKDRFSAERLKGVDSTLKIQPAKLEDSAVYLCASSTRQGEMEDTGELFFGEGSRLTVL.

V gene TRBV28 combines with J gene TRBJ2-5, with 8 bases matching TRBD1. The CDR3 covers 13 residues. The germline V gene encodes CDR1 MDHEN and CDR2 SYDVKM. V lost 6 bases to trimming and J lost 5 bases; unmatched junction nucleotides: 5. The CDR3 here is CASRDRVQETQYF. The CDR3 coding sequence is TGTGCCAGCAGGGACAGGGTCCAGGAGACCCAGTACTTC.

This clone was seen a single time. CDR3 DNA: TGTGCCACACAGGGGAGCTTCGAGCAGTACTTC. It translates to CATQGSFEQYF. The chain couples TRBV6-1 to TRBJ2-5, with 7 bases lining up with TRBD1. The J call may be wrong; the DNA end is better matched by TRBJ2-7. This CDR3 region has 11 residues. Per germline, CDR1 MNHNS and CDR2 SASEGT.

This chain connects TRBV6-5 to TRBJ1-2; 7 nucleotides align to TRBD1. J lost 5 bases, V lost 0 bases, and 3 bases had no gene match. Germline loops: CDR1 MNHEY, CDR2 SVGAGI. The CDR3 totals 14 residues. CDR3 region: CASSYSGTEYGYTF. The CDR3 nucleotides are TGTGCCAGCAGTTACTCCGGGACAGAATATGGCTACACCTTC.

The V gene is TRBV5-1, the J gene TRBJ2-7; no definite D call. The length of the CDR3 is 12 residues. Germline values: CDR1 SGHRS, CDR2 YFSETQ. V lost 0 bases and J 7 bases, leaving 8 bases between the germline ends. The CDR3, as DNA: TGCGCCAGCAGCTTGGTTGGCGAGGAGCAGTACTTC. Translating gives CASSLVGEEQYF. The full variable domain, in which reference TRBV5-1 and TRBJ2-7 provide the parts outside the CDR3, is KAGVTQTPRYLIKTRGQQVTLSCSPISGHRSVSWYQQTPGQGLQFLFEYFSETQRNKGNFPGRFSGRQFSNSRSEMNVSTLELGDSALYLCASSLVGEEQYFGPGTRLTVT.

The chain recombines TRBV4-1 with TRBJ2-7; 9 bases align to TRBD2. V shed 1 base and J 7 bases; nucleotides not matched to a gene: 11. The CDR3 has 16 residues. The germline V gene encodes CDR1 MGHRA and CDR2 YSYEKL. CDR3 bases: TGCGCCAGCAGCCAAGTCTTGCTAGCGGGAACTCGGGAGCAGTACTTC. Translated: CASSQVLLAGTREQYF.

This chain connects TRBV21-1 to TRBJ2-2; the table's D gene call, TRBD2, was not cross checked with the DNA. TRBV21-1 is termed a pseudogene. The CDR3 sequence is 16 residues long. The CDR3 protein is CASSPRSFTLTGELFF. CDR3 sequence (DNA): TGTGCCAGCAGCCCCCGAAGCTTTACGCTGACCGGGGAGCTGTTTTTT.

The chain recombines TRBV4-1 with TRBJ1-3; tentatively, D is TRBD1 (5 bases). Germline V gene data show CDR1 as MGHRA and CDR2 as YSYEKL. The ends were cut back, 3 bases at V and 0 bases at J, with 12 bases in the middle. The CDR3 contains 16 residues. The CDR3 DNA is TGCGCCAGCAGCCAGATGACCGGGGGCTCTGGAAACACCATATATTTT. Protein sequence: CASSQMTGGSGNTIYF.